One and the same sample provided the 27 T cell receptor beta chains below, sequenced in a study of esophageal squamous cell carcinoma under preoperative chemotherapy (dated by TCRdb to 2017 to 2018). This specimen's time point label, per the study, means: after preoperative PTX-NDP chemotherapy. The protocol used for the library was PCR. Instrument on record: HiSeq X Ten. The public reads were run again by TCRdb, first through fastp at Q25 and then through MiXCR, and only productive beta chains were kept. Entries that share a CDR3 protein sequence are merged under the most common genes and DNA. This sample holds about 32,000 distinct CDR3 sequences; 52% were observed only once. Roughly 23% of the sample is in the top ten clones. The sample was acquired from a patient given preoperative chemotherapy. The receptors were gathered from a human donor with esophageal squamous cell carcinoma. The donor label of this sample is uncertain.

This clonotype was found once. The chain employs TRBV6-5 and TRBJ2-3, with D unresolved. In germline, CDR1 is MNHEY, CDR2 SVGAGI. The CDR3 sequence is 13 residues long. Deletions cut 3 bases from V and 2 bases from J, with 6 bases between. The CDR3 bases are TGTGCCAGCAGTTATCGGGTCACAGATACGCAGTATTTT. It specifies CASSYRVTDTQYF.

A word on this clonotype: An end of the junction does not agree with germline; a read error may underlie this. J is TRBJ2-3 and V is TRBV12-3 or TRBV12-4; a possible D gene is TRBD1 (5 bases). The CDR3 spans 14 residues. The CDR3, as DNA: TGTGCGGGCAGTTTGGGGCCCACCACAGATACCCAGTATTTT. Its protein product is CAGSLGPTTDTQYF.

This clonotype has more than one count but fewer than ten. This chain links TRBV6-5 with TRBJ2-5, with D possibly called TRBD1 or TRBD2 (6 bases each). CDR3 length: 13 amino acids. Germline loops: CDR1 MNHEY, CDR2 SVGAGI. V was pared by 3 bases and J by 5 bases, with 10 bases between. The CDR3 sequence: CASSYPGAETQYF. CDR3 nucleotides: TGTGCCAGCAGTTATCCGGGGGCGGAGACCCAGTACTTC.

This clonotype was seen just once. The CDR3 bases are TGCGCCAGCAGCCGCGGGGGGGGTCTAGACCAAGACATCCAGTACTTC. Translated: CASSRGGGLDQDIQYF. The chain couples TRBV5-1 to TRBJ2-5; 9 bases align to TRBD2. The germline V gene has CDR1 SGHRS and CDR2 YFSETQ. The CDR3 is 16 residues long. V dropped 4 bases and J dropped 10; count of bases not matched to a gene: 17.

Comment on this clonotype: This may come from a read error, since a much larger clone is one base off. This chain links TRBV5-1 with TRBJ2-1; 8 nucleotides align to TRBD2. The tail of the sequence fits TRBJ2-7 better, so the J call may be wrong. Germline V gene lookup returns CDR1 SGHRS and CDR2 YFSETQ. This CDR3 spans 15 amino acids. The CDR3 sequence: CASSLVGGGRNEQYF. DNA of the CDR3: TGCGCCAGCAGCTTGGTCGGGGGGGGTAGAAATGAGCAGTACTTC.

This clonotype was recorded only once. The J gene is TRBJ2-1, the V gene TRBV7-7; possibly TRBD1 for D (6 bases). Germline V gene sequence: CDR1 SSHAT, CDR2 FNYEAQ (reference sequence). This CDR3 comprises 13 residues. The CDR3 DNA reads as TGTGTTAGCAGCTTAGCAGACAGGTTTGAGCAGTTCTTC. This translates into CVSSLADRFEQFF.

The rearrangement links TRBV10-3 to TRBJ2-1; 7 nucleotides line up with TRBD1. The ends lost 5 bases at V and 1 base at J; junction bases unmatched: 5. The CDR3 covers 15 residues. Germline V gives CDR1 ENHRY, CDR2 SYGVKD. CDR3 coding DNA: TGTGCCATCAGTCCTGACAGGGCATCCTACAATGAGCAGTTCTTC. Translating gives CAISPDRASYNEQFF.

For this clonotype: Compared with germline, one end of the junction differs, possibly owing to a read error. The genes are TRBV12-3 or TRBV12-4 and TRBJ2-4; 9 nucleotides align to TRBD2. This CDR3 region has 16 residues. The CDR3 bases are TGTGCGAGCAGCGGTACTGGCGGGGGGGCCACAGATATTCAGTATTTC. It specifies CASSGTGGGATDIQYF.

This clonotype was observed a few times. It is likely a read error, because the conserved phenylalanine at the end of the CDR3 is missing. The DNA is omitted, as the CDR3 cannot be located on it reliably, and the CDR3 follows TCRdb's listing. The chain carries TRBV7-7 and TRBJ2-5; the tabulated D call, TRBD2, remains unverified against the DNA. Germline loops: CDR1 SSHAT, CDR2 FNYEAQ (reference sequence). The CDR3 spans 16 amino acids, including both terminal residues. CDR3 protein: CASSSLAGGFAETQFL.

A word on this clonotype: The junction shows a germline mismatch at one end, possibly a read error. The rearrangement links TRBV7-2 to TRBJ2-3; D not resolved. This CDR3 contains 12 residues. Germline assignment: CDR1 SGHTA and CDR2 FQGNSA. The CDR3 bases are TGTGCGAGCATGTCAGGCAAAGATACTCAGTACTTT. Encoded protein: CASMSGKDTQYF.

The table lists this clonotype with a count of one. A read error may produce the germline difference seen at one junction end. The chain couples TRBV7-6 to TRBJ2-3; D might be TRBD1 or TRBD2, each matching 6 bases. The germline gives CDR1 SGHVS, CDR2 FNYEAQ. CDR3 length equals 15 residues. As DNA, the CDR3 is TGTGCCCGCGGCTCGGGGGCGGGGACCACAAATACGCAGTATTTC. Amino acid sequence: CARGSGAGTTNTQYF.

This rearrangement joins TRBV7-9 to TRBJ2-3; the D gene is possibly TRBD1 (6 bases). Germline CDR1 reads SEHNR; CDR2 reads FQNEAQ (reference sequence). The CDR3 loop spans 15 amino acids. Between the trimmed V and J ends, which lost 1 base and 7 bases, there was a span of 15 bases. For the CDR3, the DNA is TGTGCCAGCAGCTTAGGGACAGCAGGCAAAAATACGCAGTATTTT. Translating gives CASSLGTAGKNTQYF.

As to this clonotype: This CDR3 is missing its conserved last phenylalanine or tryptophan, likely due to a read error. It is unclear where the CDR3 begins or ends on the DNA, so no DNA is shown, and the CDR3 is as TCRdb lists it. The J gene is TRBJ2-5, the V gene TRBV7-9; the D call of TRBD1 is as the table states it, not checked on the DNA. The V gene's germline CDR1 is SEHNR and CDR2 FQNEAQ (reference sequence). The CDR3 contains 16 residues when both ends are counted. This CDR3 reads CASSSRPGTGQASRYS.

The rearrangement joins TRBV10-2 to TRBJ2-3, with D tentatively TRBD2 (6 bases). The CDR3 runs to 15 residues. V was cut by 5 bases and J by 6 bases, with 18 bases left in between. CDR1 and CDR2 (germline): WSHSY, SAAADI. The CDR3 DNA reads TGCGCCAGCAGTCCGGGACTTCCATTATCGGATACGCAGTATTTT. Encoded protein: CASSPGLPLSDTQYF.

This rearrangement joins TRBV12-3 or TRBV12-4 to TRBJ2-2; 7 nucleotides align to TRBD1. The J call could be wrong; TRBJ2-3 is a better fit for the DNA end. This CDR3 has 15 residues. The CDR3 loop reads CASSLQARGTGAQYF. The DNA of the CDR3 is TGTGCCAGCAGCCTCCAGGCGAGGGGCACAGGGGCGCAGTATTTT.

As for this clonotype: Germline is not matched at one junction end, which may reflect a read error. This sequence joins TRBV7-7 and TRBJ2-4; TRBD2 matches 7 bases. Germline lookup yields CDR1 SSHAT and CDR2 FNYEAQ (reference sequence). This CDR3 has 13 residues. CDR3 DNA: TGTGCTAGCAGGCTAGCGGCCAAAAACACGCAGTACTTC. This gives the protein CASRLAAKNTQYF.

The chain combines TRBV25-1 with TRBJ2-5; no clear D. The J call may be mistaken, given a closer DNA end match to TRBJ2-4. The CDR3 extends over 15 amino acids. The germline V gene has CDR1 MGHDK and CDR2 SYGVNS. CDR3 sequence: CASSESPIAKNIQYF. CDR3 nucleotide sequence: TGTGCCAGCAGTGAATCACCGATAGCCAAAAACATTCAGTACTTC.

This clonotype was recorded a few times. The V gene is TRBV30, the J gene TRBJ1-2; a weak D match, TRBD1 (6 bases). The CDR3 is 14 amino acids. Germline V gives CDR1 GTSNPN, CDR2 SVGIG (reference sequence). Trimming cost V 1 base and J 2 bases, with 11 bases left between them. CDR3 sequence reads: CAWSEQGLNYGYTF. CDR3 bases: TGTGCCTGGAGTGAACAGGGACTGAACTATGGCTACACCTTC. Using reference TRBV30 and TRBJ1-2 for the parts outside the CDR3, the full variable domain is SQTIHQWPATLVQPVGSPLSLECTVEGTSNPNLYWYRQAAGRGLQLLFYSVGIGQISSEVPQNLSASRPQDRQFILSSKKLLLSDSGFYLCAWSEQGLNYGYTFGSGTRLTVV.

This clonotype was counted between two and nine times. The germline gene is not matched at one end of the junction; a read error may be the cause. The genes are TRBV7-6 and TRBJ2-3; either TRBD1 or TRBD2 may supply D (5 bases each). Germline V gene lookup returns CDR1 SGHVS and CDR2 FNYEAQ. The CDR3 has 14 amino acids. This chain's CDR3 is CAGSAGRDPDTQYF. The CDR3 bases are TGTGCGGGGAGCGCGGGCCGGGACCCAGATACCCAGTACTTT.

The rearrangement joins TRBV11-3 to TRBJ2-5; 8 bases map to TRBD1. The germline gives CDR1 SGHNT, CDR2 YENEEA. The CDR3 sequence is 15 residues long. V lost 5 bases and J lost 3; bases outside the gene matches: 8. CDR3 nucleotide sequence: TGTGCCAGCAGCGCTAGCCGGACAGGGAAAGAGACCCAGTACTTC. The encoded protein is CASSASRTGKETQYF.

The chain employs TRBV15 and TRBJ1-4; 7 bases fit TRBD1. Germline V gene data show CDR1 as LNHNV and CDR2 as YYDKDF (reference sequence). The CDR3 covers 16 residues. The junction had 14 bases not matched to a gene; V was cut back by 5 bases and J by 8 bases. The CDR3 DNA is TGTGCCACCAGCCCAGACAGGGTAGCAAAAAGCGAAAAACTGTTTTTT. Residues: CATSPDRVAKSEKLFF.

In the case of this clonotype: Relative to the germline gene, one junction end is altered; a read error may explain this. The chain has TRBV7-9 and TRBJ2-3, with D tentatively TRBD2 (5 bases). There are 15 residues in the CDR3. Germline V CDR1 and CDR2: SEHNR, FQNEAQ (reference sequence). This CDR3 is CARGLGSGGTETQYF. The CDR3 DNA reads TGTGCCAGGGGCCTGGGGAGCGGTGGCACAGAGACGCAGTATTTT.

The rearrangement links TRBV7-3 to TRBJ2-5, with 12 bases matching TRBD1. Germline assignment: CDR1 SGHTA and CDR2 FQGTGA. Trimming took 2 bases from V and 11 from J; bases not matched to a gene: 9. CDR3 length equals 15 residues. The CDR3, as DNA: TGTGCCAGCAGCTTAGGGGACAGGGGGCATAATGAGCAGTACTTC. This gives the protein CASSLGDRGHNEQYF.

The CDR3 region has the DNA TGTGCCAGCAGCCCCCAGGGCACTAGCGGCGGCGAGCAGTACTTC. This gives the protein CASSPQGTSGGEQYF. This sequence joins TRBV11-3 and TRBJ2-7; 8 bases are shared with TRBD2. The CDR3 totals 15 residues. The germline CDR1 and CDR2 sequences are SGHNT and YENEEA. V shed 5 bases, J shed 6 bases, and the junction held 12 bases outside the gene matches. The variable domain in full, with the rest retrieved from reference TRBV11-3 and TRBJ2-7, is EAGVVQSPRYKIIEKKQPVAFWCNPISGHNTLYWYLQNLGQGPELLIRYENEEAVDDSQLPKDRFSAERLKGVDSTLKIQPAELGDSAVYLCASSPQGTSGGEQYFGPGTRLTVT.

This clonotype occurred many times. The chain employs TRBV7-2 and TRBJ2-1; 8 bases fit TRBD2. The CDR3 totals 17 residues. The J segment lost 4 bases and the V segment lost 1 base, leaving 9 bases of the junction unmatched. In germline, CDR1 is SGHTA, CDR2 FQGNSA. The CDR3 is CASSLEPPGGIYNEQFF. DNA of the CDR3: TGTGCCAGCAGCTTAGAGCCTCCGGGGGGGATATACAATGAGCAGTTCTTC.

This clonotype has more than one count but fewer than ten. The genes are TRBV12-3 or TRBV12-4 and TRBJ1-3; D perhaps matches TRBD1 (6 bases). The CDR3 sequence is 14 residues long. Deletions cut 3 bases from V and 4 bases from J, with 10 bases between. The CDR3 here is CASSLEGTGNTIYF. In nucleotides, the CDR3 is TGTGCCAGCAGTTTGGAAGGGACAGGAAACACCATATATTTT.

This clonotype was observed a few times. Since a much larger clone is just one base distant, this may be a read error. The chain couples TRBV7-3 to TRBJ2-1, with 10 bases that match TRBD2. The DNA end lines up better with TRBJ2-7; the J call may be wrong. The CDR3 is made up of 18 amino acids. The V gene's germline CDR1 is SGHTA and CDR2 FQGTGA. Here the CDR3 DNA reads TGTGCCAGCAGCTCGCTAGCGGGAGACTCGGGCGGTTACAATGAGCAGTACTTC. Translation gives CASSSLAGDSGGYNEQYF.